This T cell receptor beta chain was obtained from a study of shared T cell receptors in the human thymus. Sequencing was performed with immunoSEQ multiplex PCR; in TCRdb, only in-frame clones are kept and a portion is missing. The sample lists some 700,000 clones; roughly 88% were seen once. The CDR3 is 16 residues long. Germline-derived CDR1 and CDR2 are MNHEY and SVGAGI. Trimming took 0 bases from V and 8 from J; bases not matched to a gene: 7. The data also belong to a second study, concerning human thymus T cells.

The source is a boy younger than two with a congenital heart defect. The sample comprised thymocytes. The chain links TRBV6-5 to TRBJ2-1; 10 bases are shared with TRBD2. CDR3 bases: TGTGCCAGCAGTTACTCAAGTAGCGGGAGGCTCGATGAGCAGTTCTTC. This codes for CASSYSSSGRLDEQFF.